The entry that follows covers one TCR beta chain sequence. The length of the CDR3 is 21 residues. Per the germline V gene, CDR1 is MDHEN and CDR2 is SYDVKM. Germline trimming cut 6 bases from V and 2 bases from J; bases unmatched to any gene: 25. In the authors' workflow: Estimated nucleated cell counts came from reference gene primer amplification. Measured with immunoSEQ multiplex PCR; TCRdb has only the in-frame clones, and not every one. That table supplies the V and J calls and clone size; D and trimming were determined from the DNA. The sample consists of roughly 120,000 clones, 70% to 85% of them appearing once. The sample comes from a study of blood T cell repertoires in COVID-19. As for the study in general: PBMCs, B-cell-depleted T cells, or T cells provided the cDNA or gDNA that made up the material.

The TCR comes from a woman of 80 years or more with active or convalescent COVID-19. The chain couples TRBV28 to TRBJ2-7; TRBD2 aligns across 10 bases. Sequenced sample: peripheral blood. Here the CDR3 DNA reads TGTGCCAGCAGCCAACGGGCTATCGGGGGCGCAAGCGGGAGGGGCCCCTACGAGCAGTACTTC. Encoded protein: CASSQRAIGGASGRGPYEQYF.